The 12 T cell receptor beta chains below all came from one sample that was sequenced in a study of blood T cell repertoires in COVID-19. Sequenced by immunoSEQ multiplex PCR; TCRdb stores in-frame clones only, minus some. The table shows about 270,000 clones, with 82% occurring only once. The sample comprised peripheral blood. The receptors were gathered from a woman aged 18 to 35 with acute or convalescent COVID-19.

The V call is TRBV4-3, the J call TRBJ1-4; weak D call: TRBD1 (5 bases). The CDR3 is made up of 17 amino acids. V shed 1 base and J shed 6 bases, with 18 bases lying between them. Per germline, CDR1 LGHNA and CDR2 YSLEER. The CDR3 spells CASSQAGWVAVDEKLFF. The DNA of the CDR3 is TGCGCCAGCAGCCAAGCAGGGTGGGTAGCGGTGGATGAAAAACTGTTTTTT.

V usage is TRBV5-1 and J usage is TRBJ2-1, with D unresolved. The V gene lost 4 bases and the J gene lost 0 bases, with 11 bases spanning the gap. This CDR3 region has 15 residues. CDR1 is SGHRS, CDR2 YFSETQ, per germline. The CDR3 nucleotides read TGCGCCAGCAGCGTTAGCCTTAGCTCCTACAATGAGCAGTTCTTC. The encoded protein is CASSVSLSSYNEQFF.

The chain is built from TRBV7-9 and TRBJ1-1; D is ambiguous. The CDR3 sequence is 14 residues long. Trimming cost V 5 bases and J 3 bases, with 13 bases left between them. Per the germline V gene, CDR1 is SEHNR and CDR2 is FQNEAQ (reference sequence). CDR3 sequence reads: CASSPVVGDTEAFF. For the CDR3, the DNA is TGTGCCAGCAGCCCCGTTGTCGGGGACACTGAAGCTTTCTTT.

The V gene is TRBV3-1 (or the pseudogene TRBV3-2), the J gene TRBJ2-1; 11 bases fit TRBD2. After removal of 0 bases from V and 13 bases from J, the junction contained 5 bases not matched to a gene. This CDR3 spans 14 amino acids. The V gene's germline CDR1 is LGHDT and CDR2 YNNKEL (reference sequence). CDR3 nucleotide sequence: TGTGCCAGCAGCCAAGATTCTAGCGGGAGGCGACAGTTCTTC. It specifies CASSQDSSGRRQFF.

The genes are TRBV19 and TRBJ1-1; 8 bases fit TRBD1. The CDR3 sequence is 12 residues long. CDR1 is LNHDA, CDR2 SQIVND, per germline (reference sequence). Trimming cost V 4 bases and J 6 bases; bases outside gene matches: 1. Here the CDR3 reads CASSTQGAEAFF. CDR3 sequence (DNA): TGTGCCAGTAGTACACAGGGGGCTGAAGCTTTCTTT.

Worth noting for this clone: A read error may produce the germline difference seen at one junction end. The chain recombines TRBV7-7 with TRBJ2-1; 11 positions agree with TRBD1. The CDR3 sequence is 15 residues long. CDR1 is SSHAT, CDR2 FNYEAQ, per germline (reference sequence). The CDR3 DNA sequence: TGTGCTAGCAGCCGGACAGGGGGCAGTGGCGATGAGCAGTTCTTC. Translation gives CASSRTGGSGDEQFF.

The chain links TRBV15 to TRBJ1-2; the D gene is possibly TRBD1 (5 bases). The CDR3 covers 11 residues. The germline V gene encodes CDR1 LNHNV and CDR2 YYDKDF (reference sequence). The V gene lost 5 bases and the J gene lost 8 bases, with 9 bases spanning the gap. CDR3 bases: TGTGCCACCAGCGGGACTGGGGGCTACACCTTC. This sequence encodes CATSGTGGYTF.

The chain links TRBV25-1 to TRBJ2-3; 10 bases line up with TRBD1. In germline, CDR1 is MGHDK, CDR2 SYGVNS. V shed 7 bases and J 4 bases; nucleotides not matched to a gene: 8. The CDR3 is 15 residues long. CDR3 DNA sequence: TGTGCCAGCACCCAGACAGGGGGCCGGTCAGATACGCAGTATTTT. Translated: CASTQTGGRSDTQYF.

This sequence joins TRBV14 and TRBJ2-4; D not resolved. V lost 0 bases to trimming and J lost 4 bases, with 7 bases between them. This CDR3 is built from 14 residues. Looked up from germline, CDR1 is SGHDN and CDR2 is FVKESK. The CDR3 is CASSQDPGKNIQYF. The CDR3 bases are TGTGCCAGCAGCCAAGATCCGGGTAAAAACATTCAGTACTTC.

This clone came up a few times. V and J are TRBV19 and TRBJ1-2, with D possibly being TRBD1 (5 bases). This CDR3 region has 14 residues. Germline V CDR1 and CDR2: LNHDA, SQIVND (reference sequence). V was shortened by 0 bases and J by 2 bases, with 7 bases between the two germline ends. The CDR3: CASSIDRTNYGYTF. CDR3 bases: TGTGCCAGTAGTATAGACCGGACAAACTATGGCTACACCTTC.

This chain joins TRBV30 and TRBJ2-1; D perhaps matches TRBD1 (5 bases). CDR1 GTSNPN and CDR2 SVGIG come from the germline V gene (reference sequence). The V end was cut by 3 bases, the J end by 8 bases, with 17 bases between. The CDR3 has 14 residues. CDR3 sequence reads: CAWRGQALSHEQFF. CDR3 DNA: TGTGCCTGGAGGGGGCAGGCCCTCAGTCATGAGCAGTTCTTC.

V gene TRBV7-2 combines with J gene TRBJ2-3; 7 nucleotides match TRBD2. The J segment lost 4 bases and the V segment lost 5 bases, leaving 12 bases of the junction unmatched. CDR1 and CDR2 from the germline V gene are SGHTA and FQGNSA. The CDR3 contains 16 residues. The CDR3 loop reads CASSPRLGLYPDTQYF. The CDR3 nucleotides are TGTGCCAGCAGCCCCCGCTTGGGACTATACCCAGATACGCAGTATTTT.